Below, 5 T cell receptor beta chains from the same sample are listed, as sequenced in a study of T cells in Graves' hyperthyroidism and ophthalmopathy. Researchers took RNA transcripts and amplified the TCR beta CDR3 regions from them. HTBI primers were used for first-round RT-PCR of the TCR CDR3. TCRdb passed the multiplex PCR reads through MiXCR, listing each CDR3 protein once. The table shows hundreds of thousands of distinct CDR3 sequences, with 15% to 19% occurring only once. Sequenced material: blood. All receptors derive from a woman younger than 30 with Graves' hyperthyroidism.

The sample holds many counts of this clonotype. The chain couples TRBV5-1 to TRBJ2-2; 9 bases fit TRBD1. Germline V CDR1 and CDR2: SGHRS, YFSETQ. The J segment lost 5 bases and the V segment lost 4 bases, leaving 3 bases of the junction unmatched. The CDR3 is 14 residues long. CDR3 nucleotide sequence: TGCGCCAGCAGCCGAGGACAGGGGACCGGGGAGCTGTTTTTT. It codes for CASSRGQGTGELFF. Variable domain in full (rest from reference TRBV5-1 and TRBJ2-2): KAGVTQTPRYLIKTRGQQVTLSCSPISGHRSVSWYQQTPGQGLQFLFEYFSETQRNKGNFPGRFSGRQFSNSRSEMNVSTLELGDSALYLCASSRGQGTGELFFGEGSRLTVL.

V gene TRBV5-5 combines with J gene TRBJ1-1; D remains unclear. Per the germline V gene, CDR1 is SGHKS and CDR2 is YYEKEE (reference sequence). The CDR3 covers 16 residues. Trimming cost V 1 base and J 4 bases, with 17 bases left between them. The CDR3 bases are TGTGCCAGCAGCTTGATTGGGATTAACCCCGCCACTGAAGCTTTCTTT. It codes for CASSLIGINPATEAFF.

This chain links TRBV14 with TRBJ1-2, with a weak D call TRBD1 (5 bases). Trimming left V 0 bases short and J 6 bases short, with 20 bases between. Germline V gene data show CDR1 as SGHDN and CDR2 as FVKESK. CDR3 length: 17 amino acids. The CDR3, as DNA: TGTGCCAGCAGCCAAGAGGGCTTGTCCGGACAAGCAGATGGCTACACCTTC. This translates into CASSQEGLSGQADGYTF.

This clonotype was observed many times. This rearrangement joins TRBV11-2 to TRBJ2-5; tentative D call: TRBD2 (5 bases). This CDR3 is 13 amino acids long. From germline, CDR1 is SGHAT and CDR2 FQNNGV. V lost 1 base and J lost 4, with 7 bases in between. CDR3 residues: CASSLGGIETQYF. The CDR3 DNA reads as TGTGCCAGCAGCTTAGGAGGGATAGAGACCCAGTACTTC.

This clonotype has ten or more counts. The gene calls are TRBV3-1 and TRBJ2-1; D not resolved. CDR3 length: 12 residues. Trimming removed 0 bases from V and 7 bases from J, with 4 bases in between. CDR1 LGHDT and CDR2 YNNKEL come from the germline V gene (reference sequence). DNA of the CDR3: TGTGCCAGCAGCCAAGAAGGGAATGAGCAGTTCTTC. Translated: CASSQEGNEQFF.